This entry is about one T cell receptor (beta chain). Its antigen remains unknown. This sample was taken from a study of T cell responses to AZD1222 COVID-19 vaccine. Study-wide results and limits: The donor group comprised mostly white British people and more females; the analysis possibly underestimated clonal diversity. CD4 TCRs covered the whole spike, strongest at regions 160-218 and 743-854. At study baseline, merely five or six AZD1222 recipients were seropositive.

Germline-derived CDR1 and CDR2 are MNHNS and SASEGT. V lost 1 base and J 5 bases, leaving 11 bases between the germline ends. The CDR3 length is 14 residues. This table comes from immunoSEQ multiplex PCR, and its TCRdb copy is limited to in-frame clones, with some not included. Here the sample spans about 140,000 clones, around 84% being singletons. The TCR was taken from an adult in good health. The chain couples TRBV6-1 to TRBJ1-1; the D is unclear. The sample here was peripheral blood, taken on day 0 of AZD1222 vaccination. The CDR3 DNA reads TGTGCCAGCAGTGAAGATCGGAGAGGAACTGAAGCTTTCTTT. The encoded protein is CASSEDRRGTEAFF.